The rows below give T cell receptor beta chains drawn from one sample of a study of PD-1 blockade in mismatch repair-deficient tumors. Data came from immunoSEQ multiplex PCR; TCRdb stores just in-frame clones and leaves some out. The data contain fewer than 100,000 clones, around 85% of them seen just once; the ten biggest clones take up roughly 2.5%. This specimen was peripheral blood, taken 12 weeks after starting pembrolizumab. The receptor source for this set is an adult with mismatch repair-deficient cancer. Each CDR3 is given with its conserved first and last residue. D genes are given only for firm matches. The listing skips clone size in some rows; elsewhere it reads once, few, many or a size class.

j_call d_call v_call clone_size cdr3_aa cdr3_nt
TRBJ2-7 . TRBV6-1 . CASSEGADWEQYF TGTGCCAGCAGTGAAGGGGCGGATTGGGAGCAGTACTTC
TRBJ2-1 TRBD2 TRBV2 . CASSETSGMSYNEQFF TGTGCCAGCAGTGAGACGAGCGGGATGTCCTACAATGAGCAGTTCTTC
TRBJ1-2 . TRBV2 few CASTQPGSGYGYTF TGTGCCAGCACACAACCAGGTTCTGGCTATGGCTACACCTTC
TRBJ2-3 TRBD2 TRBV10-1 . CASSGVTSGKFTDTQYF TGCGCCAGCAGTGGGGTGACTAGCGGGAAATTCACAGATACGCAGTATTTT
TRBJ2-3 . TRBV7-9 . CASSLSDTQYF TGTGCCAGCAGCCTGTCAGATACGCAGTATTTT
TRBJ2-7 TRBD1 TRBV29-1 . CSHGQGNEQYF TGCAGCCACGGACAGGGGAACGAGCAGTACTTC
TRBJ2-2 . TRBV30 . CAGRGASNTGELFF TGTGCCGGGAGGGGGGCCTCGAACACCGGGGAGCTGTTTTTT
TRBJ2-5 . TRBV19 once CASSDPGRGQETQYF TGTGCCAGTAGTGACCCGGGACGGGGCCAAGAGACCCAGTACTTC
TRBJ2-7 . TRBV6-1 few CASSEAWRRDEQYF TGTGCCAGCAGTGAAGCTTGGAGGAGGGACGAGCAGTACTTC
TRBJ1-1 . TRBV30 once CACQGNNLNTEAFF TGTGCCTGCCAGGGTAATAATTTGAACACTGAAGCTTTCTTT
TRBJ2-1 . TRBV5-4 . CASSLDAYNEQFF TGTGCCAGCAGCTTGGACGCATACAATGAGCAGTTCTTC
TRBJ2-1 TRBD2 TRBV7-9 . CASSFLSGAAGEQFF TGTGCCAGCAGCTTTCTTAGCGGGGCGGCAGGTGAGCAGTTCTTC
TRBJ1-2 . TRBV6-5 . CASSYSSSSGYTF TGTGCCAGCAGTTACAGCAGTTCTAGTGGCTACACCTTC
TRBJ1-4 . TRBV7-8 few CASSARGPTNEKLFF TGTGCCAGCAGCGCCAGGGGCCCTACCAATGAAAAACTGTTTTTT
TRBJ1-1 TRBD1 TRBV19 . CASSYGTGVEAFF TGTGCCAGTAGTTACGGGACAGGGGTTGAAGCTTTCTTT
TRBJ2-2 . TRBV9 once CASSVGVAANTGELFF TGTGCCAGCAGCGTAGGTGTAGCGGCGAACACCGGGGAGCTGTTTTTT
TRBJ1-2 TRBD1 TRBV15 . CATSRDRDRGGYTF TGTGCCACCAGCAGAGATCGGGACAGGGGGGGCTACACCTTC
TRBJ2-7 TRBD2 TRBV6-1 . CASSEPRSGGGVPYEQYF TGTGCCAGCAGTGAACCTCGATCGGGGGGAGGGGTCCCCTACGAGCAGTACTTC
TRBJ2-1 . TRBV7-2 . CASSLTRTNGEQFF TGTGCCAGCAGCTTAACCCGTACAAACGGTGAGCAGTTCTTC
TRBJ2-7 TRBD1 TRBV25-1 few CASSAPTGFEQYF TGTGCCAGCAGTGCCCCGACAGGGTTCGAGCAGTACTTC
TRBJ2-5 . TRBV19 . CASSTGAQGETQYF TGTGCCAGTAGTACCGGGGCCCAAGGAGAGACCCAGTACTTC
TRBJ1-4 . TRBV19 once CASSIGRSDEKLFF TGTGCCAGTAGTATCGGCAGGTCTGATGAAAAACTGTTTTTT
TRBJ2-5 TRBD2 TRBV5-4 . CASSPKRGQETQYF TGTGCCAGCAGCCCGAAGCGGGGACAAGAGACCCAGTACTTC
TRBJ2-7 TRBD2 TRBV13 . CASSGPGLANYEQYF TGTGCCAGCAGCGGGCCGGGACTAGCGAACTACGAGCAGTACTTC
TRBJ2-7 . TRBV7-9 once CASSFAETSSYEQYF TGTGCCAGCAGCTTTGCAGAAACGAGCTCCTACGAGCAGTACTTC
TRBJ2-3 TRBD2 TRBV9 . CASSVSGTSGTDTQYF TGTGCCAGCAGCGTTTCCGGGACTAGCGGCACAGATACGCAGTATTTT
TRBJ2-2 TRBD2 TRBV27 once CASSTGLAGGGAGELFF TGTGCCAGCAGTACAGGACTAGCGGGAGGAGGGGCCGGGGAGCTGTTTTTT
TRBJ2-3 . TRBV5-4 . CASSLGGQFTDTQYF TGTGCCAGCAGCTTAGGGGGGCAGTTCACAGATACGCAGTATTTT
TRBJ2-2 . TRBV6-1 . CASSVEDTGELFF TGTGCCAGCAGTGTTGAGGACACCGGGGAGCTGTTTTTT
TRBJ2-3 . TRBV28 . CASSPGGTQYF TGTGCCAGCAGTCCCGGTGGTACGCAGTATTTT
TRBJ1-5 . TRBV27 . CASSSSLNQPQHF TGTGCCAGCAGTTCGTCGCTCAATCAGCCCCAGCATTTT
TRBJ1-3 . TRBV6-5 . CASSYSPDSGLNTIYF TGTGCCAGCAGTTACTCGCCTGACTCCGGTTTAAACACCATATATTTT
TRBJ1-2 . TRBV5-1 few CASSLGSGPGGYTF TGCGCCAGCAGCCTCGGATCAGGCCCGGGTGGCTACACCTTC
TRBJ2-5 TRBD1 TRBV2 . CASSEAAGGAETQYF TGTGCCAGCAGTGAAGCGGCAGGGGGCGCGGAGACCCAGTACTTC
TRBJ1-1 . TRBV19 . CASSPRAVSTEAFF TGTGCCAGTAGTCCCCGGGCAGTAAGCACTGAAGCTTTCTTT
TRBJ2-7 . TRBV5-6 few CASSFTRHEQYF TGTGCCAGCAGCTTCACTAGGCACGAGCAGTACTTC
TRBJ2-4 . TRBV6-5 . CASSYGGWGIQYF TGTGCCAGCAGTTACGGCGGGTGGGGCATTCAGTACTTC
TRBJ2-3 TRBD1 TRBV5-6 once CASSPGQGGTDTQYF TGTGCCAGCAGCCCAGGACAGGGGGGCACAGATACGCAGTATTTT
TRBJ1-1 . TRBV7-3 . CASSQGGRAGAEAFF TGTGCCAGCAGCCAAGGGGGACGGGCGGGCGCTGAAGCTTTCTTT
TRBJ2-7 . TRBV5-6 . CASSFRAVYEQYF TGTGCCAGCAGCTTCCGGGCTGTCTACGAGCAGTACTTC
TRBJ1-4 . TRBV9 . CASSVGSGYEKLFF TGTGCCAGCAGCGTAGGGTCAGGGTATGAAAAACTGTTTTTT
TRBJ1-1 . TRBV5-8 . CASSSLEAFF TGTGCCAGCTCTAGCTTGGAAGCTTTCTTT
TRBJ1-5 . TRBV4-1 . CASSQVVGGGSSNQPQHF TGCGCCAGCAGCCAAGTGGTAGGAGGGGGTTCGAGCAATCAGCCCCAGCATTTT
TRBJ2-1 . TRBV2 . CASSFYNEQFF TGTGCCAGCAGCTTCTACAATGAGCAGTTCTTC